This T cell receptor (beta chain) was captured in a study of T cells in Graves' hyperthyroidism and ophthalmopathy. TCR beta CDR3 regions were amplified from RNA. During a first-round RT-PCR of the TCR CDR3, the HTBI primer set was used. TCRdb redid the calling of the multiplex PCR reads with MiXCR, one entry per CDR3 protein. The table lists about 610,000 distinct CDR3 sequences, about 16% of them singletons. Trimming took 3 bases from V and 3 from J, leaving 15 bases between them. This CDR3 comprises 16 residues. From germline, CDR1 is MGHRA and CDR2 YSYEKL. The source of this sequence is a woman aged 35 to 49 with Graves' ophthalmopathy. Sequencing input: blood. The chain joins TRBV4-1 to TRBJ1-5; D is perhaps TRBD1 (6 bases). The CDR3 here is CASSHPQGKINQPQHF. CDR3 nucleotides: TGCGCCAGCAGCCACCCACAGGGCAAAATCAATCAGCCCCAGCATTTT.